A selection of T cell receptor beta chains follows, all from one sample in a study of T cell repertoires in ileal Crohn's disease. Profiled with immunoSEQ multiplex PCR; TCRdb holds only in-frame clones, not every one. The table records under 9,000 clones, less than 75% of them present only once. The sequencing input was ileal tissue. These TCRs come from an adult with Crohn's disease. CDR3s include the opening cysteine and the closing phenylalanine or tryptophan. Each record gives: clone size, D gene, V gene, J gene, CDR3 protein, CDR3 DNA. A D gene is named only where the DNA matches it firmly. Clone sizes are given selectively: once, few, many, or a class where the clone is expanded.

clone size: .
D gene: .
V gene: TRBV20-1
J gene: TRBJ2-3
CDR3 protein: CSAYRETQYF
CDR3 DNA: TGCAGTGCTTACAGGGAGACGCAGTATTTT

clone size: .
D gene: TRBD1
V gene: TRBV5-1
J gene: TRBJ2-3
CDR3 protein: CASSLGNSRGQGAADTQYF
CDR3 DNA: TGCGCCAGCAGCTTGGGGAACAGTCGGGGACAGGGGGCGGCCGATACGCAGTATTTT

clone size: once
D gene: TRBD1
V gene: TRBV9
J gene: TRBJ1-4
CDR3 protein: CASSEDRQREKLFF
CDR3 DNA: TGTGCCAGCAGCGAGGACAGGCAGAGAGAAAAACTGTTTTTT

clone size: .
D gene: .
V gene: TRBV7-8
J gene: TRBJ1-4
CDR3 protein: CASRSGGGLTNEKLFF
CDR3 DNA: TGTGCCAGCAGGTCCGGTGGCGGGCTAACTAATGAAAAACTGTTTTTT

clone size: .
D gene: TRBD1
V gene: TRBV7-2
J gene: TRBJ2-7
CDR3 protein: CASSLVGQTVEQYF
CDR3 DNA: TGTGCCAGCAGCTTAGTGGGACAGACGGTCGAGCAGTACTTC

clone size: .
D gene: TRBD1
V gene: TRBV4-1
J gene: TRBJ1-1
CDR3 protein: CASRTGGNAGTGNTEAFF
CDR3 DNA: TGCGCCAGCAGAACGGGGGGTAACGCGGGGACAGGGAACACTGAAGCTTTCTTT

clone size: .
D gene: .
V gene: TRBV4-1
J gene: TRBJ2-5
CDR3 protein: CASSQGRETQYF
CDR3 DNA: TGCGCCAGCAGCCAAGGTCGGGAGACCCAGTACTTC

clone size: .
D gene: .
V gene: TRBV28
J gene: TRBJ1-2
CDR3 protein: CASSSGGIIGYTF
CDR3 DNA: TGTGCCAGCAGTTCGGGAGGGATCATTGGCTACACCTTC

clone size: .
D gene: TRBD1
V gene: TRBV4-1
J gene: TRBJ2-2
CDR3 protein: CASSQDTGAPGELFF
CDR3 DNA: TGCGCCAGCAGCCAAGATACAGGGGCCCCCGGGGAGCTGTTTTTT

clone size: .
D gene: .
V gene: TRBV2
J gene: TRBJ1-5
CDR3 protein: CASGGWRWPQHF
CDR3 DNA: TGTGCCAGCGGGGGGTGGCGGTGGCCCCAGCATTTT

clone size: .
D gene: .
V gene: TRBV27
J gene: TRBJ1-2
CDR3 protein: CASSLNRVYGYTF
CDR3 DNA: TGTGCCAGCAGTCTGAACAGGGTTTATGGCTACACCTTC

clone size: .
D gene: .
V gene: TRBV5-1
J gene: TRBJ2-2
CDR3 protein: CASSLNTGRNTGELFF
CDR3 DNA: TGCGCCAGCAGCTTGAATACAGGGAGGAACACCGGGGAGCTGTTTTTT

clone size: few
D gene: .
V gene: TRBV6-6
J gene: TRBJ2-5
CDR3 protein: CASSYFRTTEETQYF
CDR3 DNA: TGTGCCAGCAGTTACTTTAGGACTACCGAAGAGACCCAGTACTTC

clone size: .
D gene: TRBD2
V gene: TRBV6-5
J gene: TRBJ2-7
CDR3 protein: CASSFLRDYYYEQYF
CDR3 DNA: TGTGCCAGCAGTTTCCTGAGGGACTACTACTACGAGCAGTACTTC

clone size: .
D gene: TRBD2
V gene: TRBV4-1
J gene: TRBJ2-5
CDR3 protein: CASSPIAGEETQYF
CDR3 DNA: TGCGCCAGCAGTCCAATAGCGGGGGAAGAGACCCAGTACTTC

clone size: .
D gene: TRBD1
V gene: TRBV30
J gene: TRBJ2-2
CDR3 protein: CAWVGRDRGDTGELFF
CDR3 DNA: TGTGCCTGGGTGGGCCGGGACAGGGGAGACACCGGGGAGCTGTTTTTT

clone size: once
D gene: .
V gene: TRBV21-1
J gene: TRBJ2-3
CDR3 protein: CASSKAPGQGTDTQYF
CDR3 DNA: TGTGCCAGCAGCAAAGCCCCGGGACAGGGGACAGATACGCAGTATTTT

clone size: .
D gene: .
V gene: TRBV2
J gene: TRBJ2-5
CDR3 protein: CASQGQETQYF
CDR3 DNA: TGTGCCAGCCAGGGGCAAGAGACCCAGTACTTC

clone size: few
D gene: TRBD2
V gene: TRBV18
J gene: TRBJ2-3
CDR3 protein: CASSPDGGVDTQYF
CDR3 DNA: TGTGCCAGCTCACCTGACGGGGGGGTCGATACGCAGTATTTT

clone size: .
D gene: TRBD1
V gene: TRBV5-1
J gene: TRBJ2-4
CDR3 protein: CASAPRGTEQGALAKNIQYF
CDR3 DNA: TGCGCCAGCGCCCCCCGGGGTACAGAACAGGGGGCGCTTGCCAAAAACATTCAGTACTTC

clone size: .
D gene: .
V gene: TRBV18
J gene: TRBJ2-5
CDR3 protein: CASSGTQETQYF
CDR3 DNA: TGTGCCAGCTCTGGGACACAAGAGACCCAGTACTTC

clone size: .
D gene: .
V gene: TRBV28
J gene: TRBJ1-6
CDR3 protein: CASREQGSYNSPLHF
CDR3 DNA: TGTGCCAGCAGGGAACAGGGTTCCTATAATTCACCCCTCCACTTT

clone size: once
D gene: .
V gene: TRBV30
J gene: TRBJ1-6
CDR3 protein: CASKKTASSYNSPLHF
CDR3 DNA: TGTGCCTCCAAGAAGACCGCTAGCTCCTATAATTCACCCCTCCACTTT

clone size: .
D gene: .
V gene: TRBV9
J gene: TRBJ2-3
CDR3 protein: CASSATSQQGTADTQYF
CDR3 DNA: TGTGCCAGCAGCGCCACCTCCCAACAGGGAACGGCAGATACGCAGTATTTT

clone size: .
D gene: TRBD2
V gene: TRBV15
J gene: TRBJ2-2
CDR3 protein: CATSTTSGGTNGELFF
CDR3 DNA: TGTGCCACCAGCACGACTAGCGGGGGCACTAACGGGGAGCTGTTTTTT

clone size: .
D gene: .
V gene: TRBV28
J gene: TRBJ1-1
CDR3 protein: CASSSHSTGNTEAFF
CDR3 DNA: TGTGCCAGCAGTTCCCACTCGACAGGGAACACTGAAGCTTTCTTT

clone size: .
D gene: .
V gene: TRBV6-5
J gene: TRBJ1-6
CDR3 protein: CASRDRAGPSPLHF
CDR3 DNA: TGTGCCAGCAGGGATAGGGCGGGGCCCTCACCCCTCCACTTT

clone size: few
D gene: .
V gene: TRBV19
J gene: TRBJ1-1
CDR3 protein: CASSAAQGMNTEAFF
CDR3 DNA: TGTGCCAGTAGTGCCGCACAGGGAATGAACACTGAAGCTTTCTTT

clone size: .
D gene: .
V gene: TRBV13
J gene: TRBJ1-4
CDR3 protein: CASSLGQINEKLFF
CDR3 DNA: TGTGCCAGCAGCTTGGGGCAGATTAATGAAAAACTGTTTTTT

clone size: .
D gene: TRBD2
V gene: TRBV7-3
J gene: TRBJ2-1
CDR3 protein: CASSLPGLDNEQFF
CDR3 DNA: TGTGCCAGCAGCTTACCGGGACTAGACAATGAGCAGTTCTTC

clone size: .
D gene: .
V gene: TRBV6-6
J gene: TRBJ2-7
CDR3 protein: CASRGDSVYEQYF
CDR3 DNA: TGTGCCAGCAGGGGGGACTCGGTCTACGAGCAGTACTTC

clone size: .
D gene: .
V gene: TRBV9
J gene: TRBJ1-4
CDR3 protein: CASSVSGEKLFF
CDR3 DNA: TGTGCCAGCAGCGTCTCAGGTGAAAAACTGTTTTTT

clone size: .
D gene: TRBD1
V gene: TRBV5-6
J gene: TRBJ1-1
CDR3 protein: CASSGTGGAYSEAFF
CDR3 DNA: TGTGCCAGCAGCGGGACAGGGGGCGCTTATTCTGAAGCTTTCTTT

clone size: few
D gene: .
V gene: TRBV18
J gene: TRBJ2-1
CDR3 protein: CASSPPWDTNEQFF
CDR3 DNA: TGTGCCAGCTCACCACCGTGGGACACCAATGAGCAGTTCTTC

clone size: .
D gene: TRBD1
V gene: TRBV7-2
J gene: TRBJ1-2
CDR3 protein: CASSPGQAYGYTF
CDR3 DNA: TGTGCCAGCAGCCCAGGACAGGCCTATGGCTACACCTTC

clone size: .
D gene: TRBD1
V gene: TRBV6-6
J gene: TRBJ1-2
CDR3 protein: CASRSTGVANYGYTF
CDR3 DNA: TGTGCCAGCAGGAGTACAGGGGTCGCTAACTATGGCTACACCTTC

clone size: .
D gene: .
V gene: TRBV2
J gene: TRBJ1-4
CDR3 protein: CASDGTPDKKLFF
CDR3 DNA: TGTGCCAGCGACGGGACTCCTGACAAAAAACTGTTTTTT

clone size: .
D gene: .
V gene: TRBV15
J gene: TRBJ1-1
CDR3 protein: CATSRDAEAFF
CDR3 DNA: TGTGCCACCAGCAGAGACGCTGAAGCTTTCTTT

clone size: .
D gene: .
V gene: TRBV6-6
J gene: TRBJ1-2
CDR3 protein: CASSYSDGGGYGYTF
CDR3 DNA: TGTGCCAGCAGTTACTCGGATGGTGGGGGGTACGGCTACACCTTC

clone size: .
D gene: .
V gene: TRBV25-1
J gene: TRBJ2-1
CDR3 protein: CASSVGGTVTNEQFF
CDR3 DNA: TGTGCCAGCAGTGTAGGCGGGACAGTTACTAATGAGCAGTTCTTC

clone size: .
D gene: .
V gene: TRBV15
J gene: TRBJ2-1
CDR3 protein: CATSGDIPSNEQFF
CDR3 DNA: TGTGCCACCAGCGGGGACATCCCCTCGAATGAGCAGTTCTTC

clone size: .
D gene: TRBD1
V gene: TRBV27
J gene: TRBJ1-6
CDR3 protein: CASSLTGTGRSPLHF
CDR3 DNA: TGTGCCAGCAGTCTAACCGGGACAGGGAGGTCACCCCTCCACTTT

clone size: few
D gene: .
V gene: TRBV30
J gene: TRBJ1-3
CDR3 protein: CAWTRGTGNTIYF
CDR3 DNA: TGTGCCTGGACCCGGGGAACTGGAAACACCATATATTTT

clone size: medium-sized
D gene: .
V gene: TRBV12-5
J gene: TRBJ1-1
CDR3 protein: CASGLVRGGAVTEAFF
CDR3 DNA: TGTGCTAGTGGTTTGGTACGGGGGGGGGCTGTCACTGAAGCTTTCTTT

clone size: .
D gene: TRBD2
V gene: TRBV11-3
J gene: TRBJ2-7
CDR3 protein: CASRITSGAYEQYF
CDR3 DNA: TGTGCCAGCAGAATAACTAGCGGGGCCTACGAGCAGTACTTC

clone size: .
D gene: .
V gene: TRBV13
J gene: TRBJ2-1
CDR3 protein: CASSPRERGLSSYSYNEQFF
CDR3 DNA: TGTGCCAGCAGCCCCAGGGAACGGGGACTCTCAAGCTACTCCTACAATGAGCAGTTCTTC

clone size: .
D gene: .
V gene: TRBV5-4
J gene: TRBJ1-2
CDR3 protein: CASSLASVLGGYTF
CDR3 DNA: TGTGCCAGCAGCTTGGCCTCTGTCCTCGGGGGCTACACCTTC

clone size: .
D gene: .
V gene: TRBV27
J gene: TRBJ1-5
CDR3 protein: CASRQGRNQPQHF
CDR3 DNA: TGTGCCAGCAGGCAGGGGCGCAATCAGCCCCAGCATTTT

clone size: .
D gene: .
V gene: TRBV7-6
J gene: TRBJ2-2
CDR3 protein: CASSSAGRLTGELFF
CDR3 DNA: TGTGCCAGCAGCTCCGCGGGTCGTCTCACCGGGGAGCTGTTTTTT

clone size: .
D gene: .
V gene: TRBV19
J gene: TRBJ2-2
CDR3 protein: CASSNQGSSAGELFF
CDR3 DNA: TGTGCCAGTAGTAATCAGGGCTCGTCCGCCGGGGAGCTGTTTTTT

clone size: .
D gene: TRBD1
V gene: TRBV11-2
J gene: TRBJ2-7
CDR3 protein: CASSIIGTGKDYEQYF
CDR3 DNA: TGTGCCAGCAGCATAATCGGGACAGGGAAGGACTACGAGCAGTACTTC

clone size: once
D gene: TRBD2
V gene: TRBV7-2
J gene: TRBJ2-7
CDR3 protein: CASSPEPTAGTSYEQYF
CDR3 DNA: TGTGCCAGCAGCCCCGAACCGACAGCGGGGACTTCCTACGAGCAGTACTTC